What follows are 14 T cell receptor beta chains derived from one specimen sequenced in a study of shared clonotypes between healthy human individuals (TCRdb year 2020). Preparation of the library involved the immunoSEQ multiplex PCR assay. TCRdb's version of the immuneACCESS table is confined to in-frame rearrangements and falls short of the full clone set. An unresolved V gene accounts for under half of the shortfall where checked; the remainder is of unknown origin. Within this sample are about 2.5 million clones, with about nine tenths of them counted one time only. Together, the top ten hold around 0.38% of the sample. The sample consisted of naive CD4+ T cells from PBMCs. The sample's cell subset or site, from its label and the paper: CD45RA+ positively selected. Source of these receptors: a man aged 18 to 30 in good health. Some clones in this sample may be carry-over from other donors' samples.

The chain links TRBV13 to TRBJ2-7, with a tentative D call TRBD2 (7 bases). The CDR3 has 16 residues. Trimming took 5 bases from V and 3 from J, leaving 20 bases between them. CDR1 and CDR2 from the germline V gene are PRHDT and FYEKMQ (reference sequence). DNA of the CDR3: TGTGCCAGCAGCCCCCGAGGGGGGAGCGGGAACTACGAGCAGTACTTC. It yields the protein CASSPRGGSGNYEQYF.

The genes are TRBV29-1 and TRBJ1-1; 8 bases are a match to TRBD1. The junction had 3 bases not matched to a gene; V was cut back by 1 base and J by 5 bases. In germline, CDR1 is SQVTM, CDR2 ANQGSEA. The CDR3 loop spans 13 amino acids. This chain's CDR3 is CSVEVRGQTEAFF. The CDR3 DNA is TGCAGCGTTGAAGTCAGGGGGCAGACTGAAGCTTTCTTT.

A note on this clone: This sample also contains other DNA sequences that code for the same CDR3. The chain couples TRBV30 to TRBJ2-7; weak D call: TRBD2 (5 bases). The germline gives CDR1 GTSNPN, CDR2 SVGIG (reference sequence). Trimming took off 0 bases at V and 1 base at J, with 13 bases between the two ends. This CDR3 region has 15 residues. The CDR3 here is CAWSVRLAGSYEQYF. CDR3 nucleotide sequence: TGTGCCTGGAGTGTACGGCTAGCTGGATCCTACGAGCAGTACTTC.

This clone was observed a few times. This chain connects TRBV30 to TRBJ1-5; D not certain. Germline CDR1 is GTSNPN and CDR2 is SVGIG (reference sequence). The ends were cut back, 1 base at V and 6 bases at J, with 10 bases in the middle. There are 13 residues in the CDR3. The chain's CDR3 is CAWSGPKGQPQHF. DNA of the CDR3: TGTGCCTGGAGTGGTCCCAAGGGTCAGCCCCAGCATTTT.

This chain uses TRBV2 with TRBJ2-7, with a tentative D call TRBD1 (5 bases). Germline V gives CDR1 SNHLY, CDR2 FYNNEI. The CDR3 sequence is 14 residues long. V gave up 11 bases and J gave up 2 bases, with 19 bases separating them. The CDR3 bases are TGTGCCGGCTCCGTAGGGGTACTTGCCTACGAGCAGTACTTC. Amino acids: CAGSVGVLAYEQYF.

The chain links TRBV5-1 to TRBJ1-1, with TRBD1 as a possible D gene (5 bases). This CDR3 region has 13 residues. CDR1 and CDR2 (germline): SGHRS, YFSETQ. V was shortened by 7 bases and J by 3 bases, with 13 bases between the two germline ends. CDR3 DNA sequence: TGCGCCAGCCGCCGCGGGGGGGACACTGAAGCTTTCTTT. The encoded protein is CASRRGGDTEAFF.

The rearrangement links TRBV19 to TRBJ2-7, with a possible D match to TRBD2 (6 bases). This CDR3 is 16 amino acids long. Trimming cost V 3 bases and J 2 bases, with 17 bases left between them. Germline assignment: CDR1 LNHDA and CDR2 SQIVND (reference sequence). The CDR3 protein is CASSMRDRPGAYEQYF. The CDR3 coding sequence is TGTGCCAGTAGTATGAGAGATAGACCGGGAGCCTACGAGCAGTACTTC.

The V and J genes are TRBV7-9 and TRBJ2-3; perhaps D is TRBD1 or TRBD2 (5 bases each). Germline lookup yields CDR1 SEHNR and CDR2 FQNEAQ (reference sequence). There are 16 residues in the CDR3. V lost 2 bases to trimming and J lost 1 base, with 13 bases between them. The CDR3 coding sequence is TGTGCCAGCAGCTTAACGTGGGGGTTTGGCACAGATACGCAGTATTTT. Its translation is CASSLTWGFGTDTQYF. Based on the CDR3 plus reference TRBV7-9 and TRBJ2-3, the full variable domain is DTGVSQNPRHKITKRGQNVTFRCDPISEHNRLYWYRQTLGQGPEFLTYFQNEAQLEKSRLLSDRFSAERPKGSFSTLEIQRTEQGDSAMYLCASSLTWGFGTDTQYFGPGTRLTVL.

The chain couples TRBV11-3 to TRBJ2-5, with 7 bases that match TRBD2. CDR3 length: 15 residues. The germline CDR1 and CDR2 sequences are SGHNT and YENEEA. V was pared by 3 bases and J by 1 base, with 5 bases of the junction left unmatched. For the CDR3, the DNA is TGTGCCAGCAGCTTCTCGGGCGGGGGCCAAGAGACCCAGTACTTC. Encoded protein: CASSFSGGGQETQYF.

V and J are TRBV6-1 and TRBJ1-2, with TRBD1 identical over 8 bases. The length of the CDR3 is 15 residues. Germline V CDR1 and CDR2: MNHNS, SASEGT. Trimming removed 0 bases from V and 3 bases from J; junction bases left unmatched: 3. The CDR3 DNA reads TGTGCCAGCAGTGAAGCTGGGACAGGCGACTATGGCTACACCTTC. It codes for CASSEAGTGDYGYTF.

This clone was recorded only once. The chain combines TRBV7-2 with TRBJ2-1; 10 bases line up with TRBD2. V dropped 0 bases and J dropped 6; count of bases not matched to a gene: 8. The CDR3 is 17 residues long. Germline-derived CDR1 and CDR2 are SGHTA and FQGNSA. This CDR3 reads CASSLAPYSGRSNEQFF. The DNA for the CDR3 is TGTGCCAGCAGCTTAGCGCCTTATAGCGGGAGGTCCAATGAGCAGTTCTTC.

The chain uses TRBV28 and TRBJ2-1, with 16 nucleotides matching TRBD2. The CDR3 sequence is 16 residues long. V lost 4 bases and J lost 12; bases outside the gene matches: 9. Germline CDR1 is MDHEN and CDR2 is SYDVKM. The CDR3, as DNA: TGTGCCAGCAGTTCCACCGGGACTAGCGGGAGGGCTTGGCAGTTCTTC. Translated: CASSSTGTSGRAWQFF.

The chain combines TRBV18 with TRBJ2-1; D is perhaps TRBD2 (6 bases). V lost 2 bases and J lost 14, with 19 bases in between. CDR1 KGHSH and CDR2 LQKENI come from the germline V gene. The CDR3 has 14 residues. CDR3: CASSPGAGRLREFF. As DNA, the CDR3 is TGTGCCAGCTCACCAGGAGCGGGCCGACTTCGAGAGTTCTTC.

The sample holds one count of this clone. The sample has other DNA sequences that encode this CDR3 too. The chain combines TRBV5-1 with TRBJ2-2, with TRBD2 matching 9 bases. V trimming: 0 bases; J trimming: 5 bases; junction bases outside the gene matches: 2. The germline gives CDR1 SGHRS, CDR2 YFSETQ. The CDR3 length is 15 residues. The CDR3 here is CASSLGLAGTGELFF. DNA for the CDR3: TGCGCCAGCAGCTTGGGTCTAGCGGGAACCGGGGAGCTGTTTTTT.